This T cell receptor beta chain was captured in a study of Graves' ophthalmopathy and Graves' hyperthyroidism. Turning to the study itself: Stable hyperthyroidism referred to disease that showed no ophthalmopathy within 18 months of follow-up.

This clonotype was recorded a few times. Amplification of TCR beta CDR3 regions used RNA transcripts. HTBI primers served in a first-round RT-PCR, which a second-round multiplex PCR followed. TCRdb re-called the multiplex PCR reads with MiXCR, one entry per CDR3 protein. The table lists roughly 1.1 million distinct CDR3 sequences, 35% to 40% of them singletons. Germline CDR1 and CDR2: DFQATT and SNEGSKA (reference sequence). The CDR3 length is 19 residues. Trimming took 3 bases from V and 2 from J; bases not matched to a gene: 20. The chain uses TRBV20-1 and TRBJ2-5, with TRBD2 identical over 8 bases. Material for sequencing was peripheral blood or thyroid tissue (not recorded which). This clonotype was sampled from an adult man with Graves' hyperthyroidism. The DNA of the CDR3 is TGCAGTGCTAGTTATAGCCCCCGACTAGCGAACGATATTCAAGAGACCCAGTACTTC. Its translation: CSASYSPRLANDIQETQYF.